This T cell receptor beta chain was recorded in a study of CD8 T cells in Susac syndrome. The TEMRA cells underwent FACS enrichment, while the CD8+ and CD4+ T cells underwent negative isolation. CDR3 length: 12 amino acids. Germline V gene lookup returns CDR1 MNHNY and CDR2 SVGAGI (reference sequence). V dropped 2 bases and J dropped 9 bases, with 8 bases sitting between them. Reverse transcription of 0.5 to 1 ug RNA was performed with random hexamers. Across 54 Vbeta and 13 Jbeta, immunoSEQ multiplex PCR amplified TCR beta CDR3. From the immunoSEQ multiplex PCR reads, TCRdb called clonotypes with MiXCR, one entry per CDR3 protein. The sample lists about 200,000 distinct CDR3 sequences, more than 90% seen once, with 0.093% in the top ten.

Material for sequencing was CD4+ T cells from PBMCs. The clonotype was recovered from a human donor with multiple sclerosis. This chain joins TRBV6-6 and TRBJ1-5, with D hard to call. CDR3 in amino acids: CASSYDRPPQHF. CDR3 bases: TGTGCCAGCAGTTACGACCGCCCGCCCCAGCATTTT.